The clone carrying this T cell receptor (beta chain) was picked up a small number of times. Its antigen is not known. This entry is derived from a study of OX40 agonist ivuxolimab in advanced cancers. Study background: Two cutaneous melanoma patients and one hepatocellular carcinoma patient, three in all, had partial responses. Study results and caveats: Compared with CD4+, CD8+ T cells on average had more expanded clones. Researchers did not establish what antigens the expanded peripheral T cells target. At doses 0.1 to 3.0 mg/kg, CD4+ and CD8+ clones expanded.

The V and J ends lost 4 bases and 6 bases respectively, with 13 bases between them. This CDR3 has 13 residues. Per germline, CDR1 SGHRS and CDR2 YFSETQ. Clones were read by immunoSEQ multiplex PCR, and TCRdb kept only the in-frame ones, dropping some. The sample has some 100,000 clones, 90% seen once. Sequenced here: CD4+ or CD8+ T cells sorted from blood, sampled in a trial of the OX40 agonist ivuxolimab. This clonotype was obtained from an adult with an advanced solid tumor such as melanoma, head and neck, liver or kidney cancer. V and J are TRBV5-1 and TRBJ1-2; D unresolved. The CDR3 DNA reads TGCGCCAGCAGCCCGGGGTATCGGGATGGCTACACCTTC. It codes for CASSPGYRDGYTF.